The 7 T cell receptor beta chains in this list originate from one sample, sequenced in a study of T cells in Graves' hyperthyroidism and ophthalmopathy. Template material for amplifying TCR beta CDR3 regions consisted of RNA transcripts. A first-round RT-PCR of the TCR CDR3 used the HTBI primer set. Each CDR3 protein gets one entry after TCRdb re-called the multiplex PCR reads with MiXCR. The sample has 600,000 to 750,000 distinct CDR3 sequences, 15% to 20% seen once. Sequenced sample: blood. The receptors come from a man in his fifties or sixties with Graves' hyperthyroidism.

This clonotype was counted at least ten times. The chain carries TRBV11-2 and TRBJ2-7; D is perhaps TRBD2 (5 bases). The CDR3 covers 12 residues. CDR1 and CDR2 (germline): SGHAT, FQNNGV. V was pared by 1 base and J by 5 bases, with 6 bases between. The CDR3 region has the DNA TGTGCCAGCAGCTTAGCTAGCCACGAGCAGTACTTC. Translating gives CASSLASHEQYF.

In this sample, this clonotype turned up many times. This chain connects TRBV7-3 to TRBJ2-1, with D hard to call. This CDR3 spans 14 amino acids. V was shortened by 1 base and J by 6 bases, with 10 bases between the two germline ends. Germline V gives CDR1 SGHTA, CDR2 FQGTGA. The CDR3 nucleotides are TGTGCCAGCAGCTTAAAACAAGCGATCAATGAGCAGTTCTTC. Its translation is CASSLKQAINEQFF.

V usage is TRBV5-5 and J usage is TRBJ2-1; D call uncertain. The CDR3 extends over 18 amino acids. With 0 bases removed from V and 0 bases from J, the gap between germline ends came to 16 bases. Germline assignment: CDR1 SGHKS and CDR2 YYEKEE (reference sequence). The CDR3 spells CASSLVGARVSSYNEQFF. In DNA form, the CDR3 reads TGTGCCAGCAGCTTGGTCGGCGCGAGAGTGTCCTCCTACAATGAGCAGTTCTTC.

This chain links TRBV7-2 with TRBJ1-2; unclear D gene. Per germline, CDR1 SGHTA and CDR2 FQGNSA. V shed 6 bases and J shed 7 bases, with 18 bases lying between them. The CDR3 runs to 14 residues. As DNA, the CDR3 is TGTGCCAGCAGACCAACTCCGACTAGAATTGGCTACACCTTC. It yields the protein CASRPTPTRIGYTF.

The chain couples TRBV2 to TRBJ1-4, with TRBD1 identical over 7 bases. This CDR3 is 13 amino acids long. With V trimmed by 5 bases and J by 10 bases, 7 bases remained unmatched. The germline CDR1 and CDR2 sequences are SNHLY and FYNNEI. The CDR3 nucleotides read TGTGCCAGCAGTTCCCTGACAGGGACAAAACTGTTTTTT. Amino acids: CASSSLTGTKLFF.

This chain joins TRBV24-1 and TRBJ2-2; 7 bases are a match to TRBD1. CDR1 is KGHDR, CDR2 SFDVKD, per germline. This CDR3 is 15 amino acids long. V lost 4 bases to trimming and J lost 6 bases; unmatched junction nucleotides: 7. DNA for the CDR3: TGTGCCACCAGTGACAAGGGGGCCGGGCCCGGGGAGCTGTTTTTT. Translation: CATSDKGAGPGELFF.

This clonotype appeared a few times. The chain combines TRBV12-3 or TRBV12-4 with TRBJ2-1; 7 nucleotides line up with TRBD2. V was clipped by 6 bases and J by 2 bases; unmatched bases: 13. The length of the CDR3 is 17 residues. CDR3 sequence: CASRLQRGGRAYNEQFF. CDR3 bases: TGTGCCAGCAGGTTACAACGGGGCGGGAGAGCCTACAATGAGCAGTTCTTC.